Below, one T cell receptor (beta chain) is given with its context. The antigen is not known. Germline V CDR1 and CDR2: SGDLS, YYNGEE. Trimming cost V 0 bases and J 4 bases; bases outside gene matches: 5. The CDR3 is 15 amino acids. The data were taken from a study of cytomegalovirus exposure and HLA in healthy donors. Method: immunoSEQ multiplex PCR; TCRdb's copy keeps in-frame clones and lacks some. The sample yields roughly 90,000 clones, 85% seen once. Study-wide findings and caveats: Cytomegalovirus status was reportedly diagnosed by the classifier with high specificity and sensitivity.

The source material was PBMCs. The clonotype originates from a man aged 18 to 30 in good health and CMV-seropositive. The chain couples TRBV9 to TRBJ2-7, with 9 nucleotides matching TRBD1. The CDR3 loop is CASSVGGQGPYEQYF. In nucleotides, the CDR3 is TGTGCCAGCAGCGTAGGGGGACAGGGACCGTACGAGCAGTACTTC.